A single sample is the source of the 19 T cell receptor beta chains below, sequenced in a study of response to subunit inactivated influenza vaccine. A single record per CDR3 protein comes from TCRdb applying MiXCR to the RT-PCR reads. The sample has around 490,000 distinct CDR3 sequences; about 7.6% are singletons. The sample in question was PBMCs from blood, obtained around 25 months after vaccination. The receptors shown here come from a man between 50 and 75 years old who received an inactivated influenza vaccine.

The sample holds many counts of this clonotype. The rearrangement uses TRBV12-3 or TRBV12-4 and TRBJ2-7, with TRBD2 matching 10 bases. CDR3 size: 15 residues. With 6 bases clipped from V and 0 bases from J, the junction kept 5 bases outside the gene matches. CDR3 sequence (DNA): TGTGCCAGCAGGTTGACTAGCGGGTTCTCCTACGAGCAGTACTTC. Encoded protein: CASRLTSGFSYEQYF.

This clonotype showed up just a few times. The chain carries TRBV6-2 or TRBV6-3 and TRBJ2-4, with D possibly being TRBD2 (5 bases). Trimming left V 8 bases short and J 5 bases short, with 7 bases between. CDR1 MNHEY and CDR2 SVGEGT come from the germline V gene. This CDR3 region has 11 residues. The DNA for the CDR3 is TGTGCCAGCGGACTGCAAAACATTCAGTACTTC. It yields the protein CASGLQNIQYF.

This clonotype was recorded a few times. The chain has TRBV28 and TRBJ2-7, with 7 positions matching TRBD1. This CDR3 comprises 14 residues. J gave up 2 bases and V 6 bases, and 7 bases lay outside the gene matches. Germline CDR1 and CDR2: MDHEN and SYDVKM. CDR3 DNA sequence: TGTGCCAGCAGAGCAACAGGGGCCGCCTACGAGCAGTACTTC. Its translation is CASRATGAAYEQYF.

This clonotype was found many times. This sequence joins TRBV5-1 and TRBJ2-1, with D possibly matching TRBD1 (6 bases). This CDR3 has 15 residues. Trimming cost V 2 bases and J 5 bases, with 14 bases left between them. CDR1 is SGHRS and CDR2 is YFSETQ in the germline V gene. The CDR3 DNA reads as TGCGCCAGCAGCTTTAGTACGACAGGACACAATGAGCAGTTCTTC. Its protein is CASSFSTTGHNEQFF.

The table lists this clonotype with a few counts. The chain recombines TRBV4-3 with TRBJ2-1, with D perhaps TRBD1 (6 bases). V was shortened by 2 bases and J by 10 bases, with 12 bases between the two germline ends. This CDR3 contains 13 residues. From germline, CDR1 is LGHNA and CDR2 YSLEER. The CDR3: CASSQQKQGEQFF. CDR3 DNA: TGCGCCAGCAGCCAACAAAAACAGGGAGAGCAGTTCTTC.

This chain connects TRBV11-3 to TRBJ2-2; 8 bases fit TRBD1. J lost 4 bases, V lost 1 base, and 5 bases had no gene match. The CDR3 spans 16 residues. CDR1 and CDR2 from the germline V gene are SGHNT and YENEEA. CDR3 residues: CASSLGQGSFTGELFF. For the CDR3, the DNA is TGTGCCAGCAGCTTAGGACAGGGGAGTTTCACCGGGGAGCTGTTTTTT.

Ten or more counts support this clonotype. The chain links TRBV21-1 to TRBJ2-3; TRBD1 is taken as the D call from the table, unchecked against the DNA. TRBV21-1 is tagged as a pseudogene. The CDR3 extends over 16 amino acids. The CDR3 sequence is CASSSREKGLTDTQYF. The CDR3 DNA reads TGTGCCAGCAGCAGTCGGGAAAAGGGTCTCACAGATACGCAGTATTTT.

This clonotype was recorded at least ten times. The rearrangement joins TRBV5-1 to TRBJ2-7; maybe TRBD1 (6 bases). V lost 0 bases and J 12 bases, leaving 16 bases between the germline ends. The CDR3 sequence is 13 residues long. The germline V gene has CDR1 SGHRS and CDR2 YFSETQ. The CDR3 reads CASSLDGNRDAYF. The CDR3 bases are TGCGCCAGCAGCTTGGACGGAAACAGGGATGCGTACTTC.

This clonotype was counted between two and nine times. This chain joins TRBV6-5 and TRBJ2-7; D is tentatively TRBD1 or TRBD2 (6 bases each). Trimming removed 2 bases from V and 0 bases from J, with 11 bases in between. The CDR3 has 15 residues. Germline V gene data show CDR1 as MNHEY and CDR2 as SVGAGI. The CDR3 region is CASSYKQGGSYEQYF. DNA of the CDR3: TGTGCCAGCAGTTACAAACAGGGAGGCTCCTACGAGCAGTACTTC.

This clonotype was seen only a few times. The J gene is TRBJ1-5, the V gene TRBV7-8, with TRBD1 as a possible D gene (6 bases). The V gene lost 1 base and the J gene lost 7 bases, with 11 bases spanning the gap. The germline V gene has CDR1 SGHVS and CDR2 FQNEAQ. This CDR3 has 14 residues. The CDR3 DNA is TGTGCCAGCAGCTTAGGACAGGCCGACCAGCCCCAGCATTTT. It yields the protein CASSLGQADQPQHF.

Many counts were recorded for this clonotype. V usage is TRBV30 and J usage is TRBJ2-2; TRBD1 matches at 8 bases. V shed 2 bases and J 4 bases; nucleotides not matched to a gene: 3. Germline-derived CDR1 and CDR2 are GTSNPN and SVGIG (reference sequence). The CDR3 loop spans 14 amino acids. DNA for the CDR3: TGTGCCTGGAGTCGACAGGGGTCCACCGGGGAGCTGTTTTTT. It encodes CAWSRQGSTGELFF.

V usage is TRBV20-1 and J usage is TRBJ1-5, with 9 bases matching TRBD1. Unmatched junction bases numbered 3, after V lost 6 bases and J lost 6 bases. The CDR3 extends over 12 amino acids. Germline CDR1 is DFQATT and CDR2 is SNEGSKA (reference sequence). In DNA, the CDR3 is TGCAGTGCGGGACAGGGTATTCAGCCCCAGCATTTT. It codes for CSAGQGIQPQHF.

This clonotype was seen many times. The chain joins TRBV28 to TRBJ2-5, with D perhaps assigned TRBD1 or TRBD2 (5 bases each). V was cut by 4 bases and J by 1 base, with 7 bases left in between. CDR3 size: 13 residues. CDR1 and CDR2 from the germline V gene are MDHEN and SYDVKM. The CDR3, as DNA: TGTGCCAGCAGTTCCGGGGCCCAAGAGACCCAGTACTTC. Translating it yields CASSSGAQETQYF.

In its sample, this clonotype was seen many times. V and J are TRBV20-1 and TRBJ1-1; D gene uncertain. Germline V gives CDR1 DFQATT, CDR2 SNEGSKA (reference sequence). CDR3 length: 13 residues. Trimming took 0 bases from V and 0 from J, leaving 5 bases between them. This chain's CDR3 is CSARDTVNTEAFF. The CDR3 nucleotides read TGCAGTGCTAGAGACACCGTGAACACTGAAGCTTTCTTT.

Ten or more counts support this clonotype. The gene calls are TRBV11-2 and TRBJ2-2, with 9 bases matching TRBD1. The J segment lost 0 bases and the V segment lost 0 bases, leaving 2 bases of the junction unmatched. Germline V gives CDR1 SGHAT, CDR2 FQNNGV. The CDR3 totals 17 residues. In DNA form, the CDR3 reads TGTGCCAGCAGCTTAGACAGGGACAGGGCGAACACCGGGGAGCTGTTTTTT. Amino acids: CASSLDRDRANTGELFF.

The V gene is TRBV20-1, the J gene TRBJ2-1; D gene uncertain. Trimming shortened V by 1 base and J by 0 bases, and 10 bases separated the two germline ends. This CDR3 has 15 residues. Germline CDR1 DFQATT, CDR2 SNEGSKA (reference sequence). This CDR3 is CSARVGRGSYNEQFF. CDR3 coding DNA: TGCAGTGCTAGAGTTGGTAGAGGCTCCTACAATGAGCAGTTCTTC.

This clonotype was counted ten times or more. This rearrangement joins TRBV2 to TRBJ2-3; possibly TRBD2 for D (5 bases). The germline V gene has CDR1 SNHLY and CDR2 FYNNEI. Trimming pared 6 bases from V and 1 base from J, leaving 8 bases between. The CDR3 runs 13 residues. This chain's CDR3 is CASRDFRTDTQYF. The CDR3 DNA reads as TGTGCCAGCAGGGACTTTCGCACAGATACGCAGTATTTT.

The chain carries TRBV6-2 or TRBV6-3 and TRBJ1-5; no definite D call. The CDR3 has 18 residues. The germline V and J ends were trimmed by 11 bases and 5 bases, with 31 bases remaining between them. From germline, CDR1 is MNHEY and CDR2 SVGEGT. The chain's CDR3 is CAGPSRTAIPPRDQPQHF. CDR3 nucleotide sequence: TGTGCCGGGCCCTCCCGGACGGCGATCCCTCCTCGGGATCAGCCCCAGCATTTT.

This clonotype was counted only a few times. This chain uses TRBV7-2 with TRBJ2-5; TRBD2 agrees at 11 bases. Germline V gene data show CDR1 as SGHTA and CDR2 as FQGNSA. The CDR3 loop spans 16 amino acids. V gave up 1 base and J gave up 2 bases; unmatched junction bases: 3. CDR3 in DNA: TGTGCCAGCAGCTTAGGGACTAGCGGGCAACAAGAGACCCAGTACTTC. Translating gives CASSLGTSGQQETQYF.